These T cell receptor beta chains were read from a single sample in a study of shared clonotypes between healthy human individuals. Only in-frame clones appear in the TCRdb table, and some are missing; sequencing was by immunoSEQ multiplex PCR. The sample has some 2.1 million clones; roughly 94% are singletons. The sample consisted of naive CD4+ T cells sorted from blood. Every receptor here comes from a man between 18 and 29 years old in good health. CDR3s include the opening cysteine and the closing phenylalanine or tryptophan. A D gene is named only where the DNA matches it firmly. A row's size may be missing; if present it is once, few, many or a size class.

d_call j_call v_call clone_size cdr3_nt cdr3_aa
TRBD1 TRBJ2-7 TRBV5-6 . TGTGCCAGCAGCCCCCCCGGGACAGGGGCCTACGAGCAGTACTTC CASSPPGTGAYEQYF
TRBD1 TRBJ1-4 TRBV30 . TGTGCCTGGAGACTCGACAGGGCCGTTAATGAAAAACTGTTTTTT CAWRLDRAVNEKLFF
. TRBJ2-1 TRBV11-2 . TGTGCCAGCAGGCCAGGGGGGTCCTACAATGAGCAGTTCTTC CASRPGGSYNEQFF
TRBD1 TRBJ1-2 TRBV6-5 . TGTGCCAGCAGTCCGGACAGGAATAACTATGGCTACACCTTC CASSPDRNNYGYTF
TRBD1 TRBJ2-7 TRBV6-1 . TGTGCCAGCAACCGGGACAGGTCCTACGAGCAGTACTTC CASNRDRSYEQYF
. TRBJ1-2 TRBV4-1 . TGCGCCAGCAGCCAAGAAGGGAGGGGATGGGGCTACACCTTC CASSQEGRGWGYTF
. TRBJ2-5 TRBV6-1 . TGTGCCAGCGCGGGGTCAGGGATCCAAGAGACCCAGTACTTC CASAGSGIQETQYF
. TRBJ2-3 TRBV6-6 once TGTGCCAGCAGTTATCAGGGCGATACGCAGTATTTT CASSYQGDTQYF
. TRBJ1-4 TRBV7-8 . TGTGCCAGCAGTCCGAGGGGTGCAACTAATGAAAAACTGTTTTTT CASSPRGATNEKLFF
. TRBJ1-3 TRBV6-1 . TGTGCCAGCAGTGAAGGCTTCAGCTCTGGAAACACCATATATTTT CASSEGFSSGNTIYF
. TRBJ2-4 TRBV6-1 . TGTGCCAGCAGTGGGCAGGGCGGTAACATTCAGTACTTC CASSGQGGNIQYF
. TRBJ2-7 TRBV6-1 . TGTGCCAGCAGTCGATTACAGGGCTACGAGCAGTACTTC CASSRLQGYEQYF
. TRBJ2-2 TRBV5-1 . TGCGCCAGCAGCTTTGGCAGGGCATCGAACACCGGGGAGCTGTTTTTT CASSFGRASNTGELFF
. TRBJ2-7 TRBV6-5 . TGTGCCAGCAGTTACTCGGGTGACAACGTCTACGAGCAGTACTTC CASSYSGDNVYEQYF
. TRBJ2-2 TRBV10-1 . TGCGCCACCGAAACGGACACCGGGGAGCTGTTTTTT CATETDTGELFF
. TRBJ2-7 TRBV7-2 . TGTGCCAGCAGCTTAAGGCTTAGCAGCGAGCAGTACTTC CASSLRLSSEQYF
. TRBJ2-7 TRBV14 once TGTGCCAGCAGCCAAGTCGGTCTGGGGCGCCACGAGCAGTACTTC CASSQVGLGRHEQYF
TRBD1 TRBJ1-2 TRBV6-5 once TGTGCCAGCAGTTGTCGGGACAGGCTTTGTGGCTACACCTTC CASSCRDRLCGYTF
TRBD1 TRBJ2-7 TRBV7-2 . TGTGCCAGCAGCCGGGACAGGGCCTCCACTAGCTCCTACGAGCAGTACTTC CASSRDRASTSSYEQYF
TRBD1 TRBJ2-1 TRBV30 . TGTGCCTGGAGTCCCATTCCCGGACAGGGGGTAGGAAATGAGCAGTTCTTC CAWSPIPGQGVGNEQFF
TRBD2 TRBJ2-3 TRBV9 . TGTGCCAGCAGCGTAGTAGGTACCGCGGGCGGGAGGGCCTCGGATACGCAGTATTTT CASSVVGTAGGRASDTQYF
. TRBJ2-5 TRBV7-9 . TGTGCCAGCAGCCCCCGGGGGGCGCACCCTGGGGAGACCCAGTACTTC CASSPRGAHPGETQYF
TRBD1 TRBJ2-1 TRBV2 . TGTGCCAGCAGTCAACAGGGGGCCCATGAGCAGTTCTTC CASSQQGAHEQFF
TRBD2 TRBJ2-7 TRBV10-2 many TGCGCCAGCAGTGACCCGGGCGGGGGGAACGAGCAGTACTTC CASSDPGGGNEQYF
TRBD2 TRBJ2-7 TRBV5-1 few TGCGCCAGCAGCTTGGGACTAGCGGGAGTTGGCTACGAGCAGTACTTC CASSLGLAGVGYEQYF
. TRBJ2-7 TRBV18 . TGTGCCAGCTCACCGGGAGGTTCCTACGAGCAGTACTTC CASSPGGSYEQYF
. TRBJ1-3 TRBV4-3 . TGCGCCAGCAGCCAAGTCCTTCCGGGGTCTGGAAACACCATATATTTT CASSQVLPGSGNTIYF
TRBD2 TRBJ2-3 TRBV9 . TGTGCCAGCAGCGTAGGGGGACTAGCGGGAGTCCCCTTAAGCACAGATACGCAGTATTTT CASSVGGLAGVPLSTDTQYF
. TRBJ2-7 TRBV2 . TGTGCCAGCACCAGAGTAACCTACGAGCAGTACTTC CASTRVTYEQYF
. TRBJ2-7 TRBV30 once TGTGCCTGGAGTGTAAGCCACTACGAGCAGTACTTC CAWSVSHYEQYF
TRBD2 TRBJ2-5 TRBV11-2 . TGTGCCAGCAGCTTAGGGGCAGGGAGGGCAGAGACCCAGTACTTC CASSLGAGRAETQYF
TRBD2 TRBJ2-3 TRBV6-6 . TGTGCCAGCACCACTTCCACTAGCGGGCGCACAGATACGCAGTATTTT CASTTSTSGRTDTQYF
. TRBJ1-2 TRBV29-1 . TGCAGCGTTGGCAGGGGAAAGTACGAAGATGGCTACACCTTC CSVGRGKYEDGYTF